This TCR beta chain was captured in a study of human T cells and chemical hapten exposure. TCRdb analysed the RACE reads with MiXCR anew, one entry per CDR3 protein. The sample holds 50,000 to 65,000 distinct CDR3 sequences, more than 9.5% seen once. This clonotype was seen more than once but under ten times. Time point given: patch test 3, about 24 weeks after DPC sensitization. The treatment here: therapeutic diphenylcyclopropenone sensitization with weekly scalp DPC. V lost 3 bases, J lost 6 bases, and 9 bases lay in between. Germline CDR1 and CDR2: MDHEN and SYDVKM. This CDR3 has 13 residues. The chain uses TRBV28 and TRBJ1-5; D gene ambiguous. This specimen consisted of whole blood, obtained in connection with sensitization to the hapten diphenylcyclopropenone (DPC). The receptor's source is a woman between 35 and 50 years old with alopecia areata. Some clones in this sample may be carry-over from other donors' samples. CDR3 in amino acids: CASSLGRGQPQHF. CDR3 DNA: TGTGCCAGCAGTTTGGGCCGGGGTCAGCCCCAGCATTTT. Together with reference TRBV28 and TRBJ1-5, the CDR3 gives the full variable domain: DVKVTQSSRYLVKRTGEKVFLECVQDMDHENMFWYRQDPGLGLRLIYFSYDVKMKEKGDIPEGYSVSREKKERFSLILESASTNQTSMYLCASSLGRGQPQHFGDGTRLSIL.